This T cell receptor (beta chain) was documented in a study of cytomegalovirus exposure and HLA in healthy donors. At the level of the study: There were some 400 genotyped donors. Of these, roughly 84% fell in the genetic ancestry cluster associated with self-reported Caucasian donors. Overall study findings and caveats: It is likely that the observed cluster of highly shared sequence variants was a sequencing artifact. 87-base-pair reads could not separate some V segments, including TRBV6-2 and TRBV6-3.

About this clone itself: What it recognizes is unknown. This CDR3 is also generated by other DNA sequences in the sample.

V shed 5 bases and J 6 bases; nucleotides not matched to a gene: 6. Germline lookup yields CDR1 SGHTA and CDR2 FQGNSA. This CDR3 comprises 15 residues. The PCR ran on 60 Vbeta and 13 Jbeta primers. Sequenced by immunoSEQ multiplex PCR; TCRdb stores in-frame clones only, minus some. The table has 130,000 to 150,000 clones, 82% seen once. The specimen was PBMCs. The clonotype comes from a male donor in good health and CMV-seronegative. The chain recombines TRBV7-2 with TRBJ1-5, with 11 bases identical to TRBD1. DNA for the CDR3: TGTGCCAGCAGCCCGGACAGGGGGCGTATTCAGCCCCAGCATTTT. Translating it yields CASSPDRGRIQPQHF.